A single sample gave rise to the 26 T cell receptor beta chains below, sequenced in a study of blood T cell repertoires in COVID-19. Here immunoSEQ multiplex PCR was the method, and the copy in TCRdb shows in-frame clones only, minus some. Among over 200,000 clones listed, almost 90% were seen once. The specimen was peripheral blood. These receptors were taken from a woman in her sixties or seventies with acute or convalescent COVID-19.

A few counts support this clone. The V call is TRBV6-5, the J call TRBJ2-5, with 10 bases matching TRBD2. The CDR3 length is 16 residues. The V segment lost 0 bases and the J segment 3 bases; nucleotides outside the gene matches: 4. CDR1 is MNHEY, CDR2 SVGAGI, per germline. The CDR3 coding sequence is TGTGCCAGCAGTTACTCCCCTAGCGGGAGTAAAGAGACCCAGTACTTC. It is translated as CASSYSPSGSKETQYF.

The chain recombines TRBV28 with TRBJ1-5; 9 bases map to TRBD1. CDR1 MDHEN and CDR2 SYDVKM come from the germline V gene. This CDR3 is built from 14 residues. J was trimmed by 6 bases and V by 6 bases; bases with no gene match: 6. The CDR3 loop reads CASRLQGAGQPQHF. In nucleotides, the CDR3 is TGTGCCAGCAGACTACAGGGGGCTGGTCAGCCCCAGCATTTT.

This clone was detected only once. The rearrangement links TRBV7-2 to TRBJ2-7, with a weak D call TRBD1 (5 bases). The V and J ends lost 5 bases and 4 bases respectively, with 18 bases between them. The CDR3 spans 15 residues. In germline, CDR1 is SGHTA, CDR2 FQGNSA. The DNA for the CDR3 is TGTGCCAGCAGCACGGGCAGGGAAAACGTATACGAGCAGTACTTC. It is translated as CASSTGRENVYEQYF.

The chain is built from TRBV5-1 and TRBJ2-1; D is uncertain. The V gene lost 0 bases and the J gene lost 1 base, with 8 bases spanning the gap. Germline lookup yields CDR1 SGHRS and CDR2 YFSETQ. The CDR3 is 15 residues long. The CDR3 sequence is CASSLASLSYNEQFF. CDR3 sequence (DNA): TGCGCCAGCAGCTTGGCGTCCTTATCCTACAATGAGCAGTTCTTC.

The J gene is TRBJ1-1, the V gene TRBV29-1; TRBD1 matches 8 bases. This CDR3 has 15 amino acids. Germline V gene sequence: CDR1 SQVTM, CDR2 ANQGSEA. With V trimmed by 7 bases and J by 4 bases, 14 bases remained unmatched. In DNA, the CDR3 is TGCAGCGCCAGCGTTGACAGGGGCCGGGCCACTGAAGCTTTCTTT. This encodes CSASVDRGRATEAFF.

This clone was seen a single time. The chain links TRBV29-1 to TRBJ2-1; TRBD2 matches 11 bases. The CDR3 runs to 15 residues. The germline V gene has CDR1 SQVTM and CDR2 ANQGSEA. V lost 3 bases to trimming and J lost 0 bases; unmatched junction nucleotides: 1. In DNA form, the CDR3 reads TGCAGCGTTGAGACTAGCGGGAACTCCTACAATGAGCAGTTCTTC. Its translation: CSVETSGNSYNEQFF.

The chain uses TRBV10-1 and TRBJ2-7; 7 bases agree with TRBD1. Germline CDR1 WNHNN, CDR2 SYGVQD (reference sequence). The CDR3 runs 12 residues. The ends lost 6 bases at V and 6 bases at J; junction bases unmatched: 5. The DNA for the CDR3 is TGCGCCAGCAGCGACCGGACAGGCGAGCAGTACTTC. The encoded protein is CASSDRTGEQYF.

The chain couples TRBV3-1 (or the pseudogene TRBV3-2) to TRBJ1-2; D not certain. From germline, CDR1 is LGHDT and CDR2 YNNKEL (reference sequence). CDR3 length: 13 residues. The V and J ends lost 1 base and 7 bases respectively, with 10 bases between them. The DNA for the CDR3 is TGTGCCAGCAGCCAAGTAGAGGGAATTGGCTACACCTTC. This sequence encodes CASSQVEGIGYTF.

The chain uses TRBV7-2 and TRBJ2-3; 11 bases match TRBD2. In germline, CDR1 is SGHTA, CDR2 FQGNSA. This CDR3 contains 16 residues. The V segment lost 6 bases and the J segment 0 bases; nucleotides outside the gene matches: 5. CDR3 nucleotide sequence: TGTGCCAGCAGTCCACTAGCGGGAGCTAGCACAGATACGCAGTATTTT. Amino acid sequence: CASSPLAGASTDTQYF.

V is TRBV6-1 and J is TRBJ1-1, with 7 positions matching TRBD1. Losses at the gene ends were 7 bases for V and 4 bases for J; bases not matched to a gene: 9. Per the germline V gene, CDR1 is MNHNS and CDR2 is SASEGT. CDR3 length equals 14 residues. The CDR3 DNA reads TGTGCCAGCAATTCAGGGGGGTGGAGCACTGAAGCTTTCTTT. It translates to CASNSGGWSTEAFF.

V is TRBV6-6 and J is TRBJ2-7; a weak D match, TRBD2 (6 bases). The ends were cut back, 0 bases at V and 6 bases at J, with 15 bases in the middle. CDR3 length equals 15 residues. Germline V gene data show CDR1 as MNHNY and CDR2 as SVGAGI (reference sequence). The CDR3 DNA sequence: TGTGCCAGCAGTTACTCGAATCCCGGGAGTCTCGAGCAGTACTTC. Amino acids: CASSYSNPGSLEQYF.

The chain joins TRBV19 to TRBJ1-5; D perhaps matches TRBD1 (5 bases). The CDR3 consists of 14 residues. Trimming took 1 base from V and 5 from J, leaving 9 bases between them. In germline, CDR1 is LNHDA, CDR2 SQIVND (reference sequence). CDR3 nucleotides: TGTGCCAGTAGTATAGTAGAAGGGGATCAGCCCCAGCATTTT. As protein: CASSIVEGDQPQHF.

The table lists this clone with a count of one. The chain has TRBV7-8 and TRBJ2-5; 8 bases are shared with TRBD1. The V and J ends lost 4 bases and 4 bases, in that order; junction bases with no gene match: 11. The V gene's germline CDR1 is SGHVS and CDR2 FQNEAQ. This CDR3 contains 16 residues. CDR3 sequence (DNA): TGTGCCAGCAGCTACACCAGGGGGCTGCAAACAGAGACCCAGTACTTC. Amino acid sequence: CASSYTRGLQTETQYF.

The rearrangement joins TRBV5-5 to TRBJ1-1; 12 bases match TRBD1. CDR1 and CDR2 (germline): SGHKS, YYEKEE (reference sequence). This CDR3 is 17 amino acids long. V was clipped by 1 base and J by 4 bases; unmatched bases: 8. CDR3 sequence: CASSLLGDRGLSTEAFF. The CDR3, as DNA: TGTGCCAGCAGCTTGCTGGGGGACAGGGGGCTGTCCACTGAAGCTTTCTTT.

This chain uses TRBV4-2 with TRBJ2-7, with 14 bases matching TRBD2. CDR3 length: 19 residues. J lost 0 bases, V lost 1 base, and 8 bases had no gene match. The germline gives CDR1 LGHNA, CDR2 YNFKEQ. The CDR3 region has the DNA TGTGCCAGCAGCCAAGTGGGGACTAGCGGGAGAGCGAGCTCCTACGAGCAGTACTTC. This gives the protein CASSQVGTSGRASSYEQYF.

The rearrangement uses TRBV6-6 and TRBJ2-5; 7 bases align to TRBD1. CDR1 and CDR2 from the germline V gene are MNHNY and SVGAGI (reference sequence). V trimming: 7 bases; J trimming: 4 bases; junction bases outside the gene matches: 3. This CDR3 spans 12 amino acids. CDR3 protein: CASTAGGETQYF. CDR3 coding DNA: TGTGCCAGCACCGCAGGGGGAGAGACCCAGTACTTC.

In its sample, this clone was seen a few times. The chain joins TRBV4-1 to TRBJ1-4; TRBD1 matches at 9 bases. Germline loops: CDR1 MGHRA, CDR2 YSYEKL. The CDR3 is made up of 17 amino acids. The junction had 9 bases not matched to a gene; V was cut back by 4 bases and J by 3 bases. CDR3 sequence: CASSPPGTGLSNEKLFF. Written as DNA, the CDR3 is TGCGCCAGCAGCCCTCCGGGGACAGGGCTTTCTAATGAAAAACTGTTTTTT.

This clone was picked up one time. The CDR3 region is CASSLEGGKLRTQYF. CDR3 DNA: TGTGCCAGCAGCTTAGAGGGCGGGAAGCTCAGAACCCAGTACTTC. The chain links TRBV7-2 to TRBJ2-5; tentatively, D is TRBD2 (6 bases). V was pared by 1 base and J by 8 bases, with 17 bases between. CDR1 and CDR2 from the germline V gene are SGHTA and FQGNSA. The CDR3 totals 15 residues.

The V and J genes are TRBV9 and TRBJ1-1; D might be TRBD1 (5 bases). The CDR3 contains 14 residues. CDR1 and CDR2 (germline): SGDLS, YYNGEE. Trimming left V 0 bases short and J 7 bases short, with 13 bases between. The CDR3 DNA reads TGTGCCAGCAGCGTAGTTGCTGGGGCCGGTGAAGCTTTCTTT. Translating it yields CASSVVAGAGEAFF.

The gene calls are TRBV28 and TRBJ1-4, with TRBD1 matching over 7 bases. CDR1 and CDR2 (germline): MDHEN, SYDVKM. This CDR3 has 15 amino acids. Unmatched junction bases numbered 6, after V lost 2 bases and J lost 6 bases. CDR3 DNA sequence: TGTGCCAGCAGTTTAAACAGGGGAATTTATGAAAAACTGTTTTTT. Translating it yields CASSLNRGIYEKLFF.

The V and J genes are TRBV6-5 and TRBJ2-1; 8 bases line up with TRBD2. The ends lost 8 bases at V and 6 bases at J; junction bases unmatched: 9. Germline-derived CDR1 and CDR2 are MNHEY and SVGAGI. This CDR3 contains 14 residues. The CDR3 region has the DNA TGTGCCAGCCGCCCTGGACTAGCTTTCAATGAGCAGTTCTTC. This codes for CASRPGLAFNEQFF.

V and J are TRBV5-1 and TRBJ1-2, with D possibly being TRBD1 (5 bases). The CDR3 length is 15 residues. V lost 0 bases, J lost 3 bases, and 12 bases lay in between. Germline-derived CDR1 and CDR2 are SGHRS and YFSETQ. The CDR3 loop is CASSLAGRVDYGYTF. Here the CDR3 DNA reads TGCGCCAGCAGCTTGGCGGGCAGGGTGGACTATGGCTACACCTTC.

The V and J genes are TRBV27 and TRBJ1-5, with 7 bases matching TRBD1. The germline V gene has CDR1 MNHEY and CDR2 SMNVEV (reference sequence). Germline trimming cut 5 bases from V and 4 bases from J; bases unmatched to any gene: 8. The CDR3 length is 15 residues. Here the CDR3 DNA reads TGTGCCAGCAGTGACAGACAGGGCCCAAATCAGCCCCAGCATTTT. Protein: CASSDRQGPNQPQHF.

The chain combines TRBV27 with TRBJ2-5, with D unclear. CDR3 length: 16 residues. V gave up 2 bases and J gave up 1 base, with 14 bases separating them. Germline V gives CDR1 MNHEY, CDR2 SMNVEV (reference sequence). Here the CDR3 DNA reads TGTGCCAGCAGTTTAAACTCCCCCCCTGGCCAAGAGACCCAGTACTTC. Translating gives CASSLNSPPGQETQYF.

The chain combines TRBV12-2 with TRBJ1-5; the table's D call, TRBD1, was not checked against the DNA. TRBV12-2 represents a pseudogene. The CDR3 is 16 amino acids. In DNA form, the CDR3 reads TGTGCAAGTCGCTCCGCGCTAGGACAGGGACATCAGCCCCAGCATTTT. Translation: CASRSALGQGHQPQHF.

The V call is TRBV6-5, the J call TRBJ1-3, with D unresolved. V was cut by 4 bases and J by 4 bases, with 5 bases left in between. In germline, CDR1 is MNHEY, CDR2 SVGAGI. There are 12 residues in the CDR3. CDR3 nucleotide sequence: TGTGCCAGCAGTTCGGGAGGAAACACCATATATTTT. This encodes CASSSGGNTIYF.